Following are 20 T cell receptor beta chains from one sample sequenced in a study of cytomegalovirus exposure and HLA in healthy donors. The PCR made use of 60 Vbeta and 13 Jbeta primers. This table comes from immunoSEQ multiplex PCR, and its TCRdb copy is limited to in-frame clones, with some not included. Of tens of thousands of clones detected, around three quarters appear once; the ten largest clones hold more than 8%. Material: PBMCs. The receptors derive from a woman aged 45 to 65 in good health and CMV-seropositive.

This sequence joins TRBV5-4 and TRBJ1-1; maybe TRBD1 (5 bases). With 2 bases removed from V and 1 base from J, the gap between germline ends came to 9 bases. Germline CDR1 is SGHNT and CDR2 is YYREEE (reference sequence). This CDR3 region has 14 residues. CDR3: CASSFGRGNTEAFF. Written as DNA, the CDR3 is TGTGCCAGCAGCTTCGGGAGGGGGAACACTGAAGCTTTCTTT.

The chain has TRBV28 and TRBJ2-1; 12 bases are a match to TRBD2. The germline gives CDR1 MDHEN, CDR2 SYDVKM. CDR3 length: 15 amino acids. With V trimmed by 8 bases and J by 4 bases, 6 bases remained unmatched. CDR3 amino acids: CASVTGTSGYNEQFF. For the CDR3, the DNA is TGTGCCAGCGTAACCGGGACTAGCGGGTACAATGAGCAGTTCTTC.

The chain links TRBV4-3 to TRBJ1-4, with D hard to call. Germline V gives CDR1 LGHNA, CDR2 YSLEER. This CDR3 has 13 residues. Trimming removed 4 bases from V and 4 bases from J, with 7 bases in between. CDR3 bases: TGCGCCAGCAGCCGTCAGTTTAATGAAAAACTGTTTTTT. Its translation: CASSRQFNEKLFF.

The chain has TRBV10-1 and TRBJ1-2; TRBD1 might be the D (5 bases). Germline V CDR1 and CDR2: WNHNN, SYGVQD (reference sequence). The ends were cut back, 2 bases at V and 3 bases at J, with 7 bases in the middle. CDR3 length: 13 amino acids. The CDR3 coding sequence is TGCGCCAGCAGTGAGGACAGAGACTATGGCTACACCTTC. It specifies CASSEDRDYGYTF.

This rearrangement joins TRBV27 to TRBJ1-4; D may be TRBD1 (5 bases). The germline CDR1 and CDR2 sequences are MNHEY and SMNVEV (reference sequence). The ends were cut back, 5 bases at V and 7 bases at J, with 17 bases in the middle. CDR3 length equals 15 residues. CDR3 DNA: TGTGCCAGCAGTCGAAACTCAGGGATTGGTGAAAAACTGTTTTTT. Residues: CASSRNSGIGEKLFF. The whole variable domain, filled in from reference TRBV27 and TRBJ1-4, reads EAQVTQNPRYLITVTGKKLTVTCSQNMNHEYMSWYRQDPGLGLRQIYYSMNVEVTDKGDVPEGYKVSRKEKRNFPLILESPSPNQTSLYFCASSRNSGIGEKLFFGSGTQLSVL.

This chain's CDR3 is CASSVGFSGGTDEQFF. CDR3 sequence (DNA): TGTGCCAGCAGCGTAGGTTTCAGCGGGGGAACGGATGAGCAGTTCTTC. The V gene is TRBV9, the J gene TRBJ2-1, with TRBD2 matching over 8 bases. Germline V CDR1 and CDR2: SGDLS, YYNGEE. Unmatched junction bases numbered 10, after V lost 0 bases and J lost 8 bases. The CDR3 is 16 residues long.

Ten or more counts support this clone. Other DNA sequences in this sample translate to the same CDR3. The chain is built from TRBV10-3 and TRBJ2-5; 8 nucleotides agree with TRBD1. The J segment lost 1 base and the V segment lost 7 bases, leaving 8 bases of the junction unmatched. The germline V gene encodes CDR1 ENHRY and CDR2 SYGVKD. CDR3 length: 15 residues. The CDR3 region is CAITPGQGGQETQYF. CDR3 DNA: TGTGCCATCACCCCAGGACAGGGTGGCCAAGAGACCCAGTACTTC.

The sample holds one count of this clone. V and J are TRBV11-1 and TRBJ2-1; 13 nucleotides agree with TRBD2. This CDR3 contains 16 residues. After removal of 5 bases from V and 4 bases from J, the junction contained 5 bases not matched to a gene. CDR1 is SGHAT and CDR2 is FQDESV in the germline V gene (reference sequence). CDR3 bases: TGTGCCAGCAGCCTGGGGACTAGCGGGGCTTACAATGAGCAGTTCTTC. Its protein is CASSLGTSGAYNEQFF.

The rearrangement uses TRBV27 and TRBJ1-4, with D possibly TRBD1 on 6 matching bases. CDR3 length: 15 amino acids. The ends were cut back, 6 bases at V and 5 bases at J, with 16 bases in the middle. Per germline, CDR1 MNHEY and CDR2 SMNVEV (reference sequence). CDR3 region: CASRANGQLNEKLFF. CDR3 DNA: TGTGCCAGCAGAGCAAATGGACAGCTAAATGAAAAACTGTTTTTT.

The J gene is TRBJ1-5, the V gene TRBV6-1; no reliable D call. Germline V CDR1 and CDR2: MNHNS, SASEGT. The ends were cut back, 6 bases at V and 3 bases at J, with 12 bases in the middle. The CDR3 contains 14 residues. CDR3 protein: CASSNFGPNQPQHF. CDR3 DNA: TGTGCCAGCAGCAACTTTGGGCCCAATCAGCCCCAGCATTTT.

The rearrangement joins TRBV28 to TRBJ1-5; D unclear. Per germline, CDR1 MDHEN and CDR2 SYDVKM. The CDR3 sequence is 17 residues long. Trimming left V 4 bases short and J 5 bases short, with 21 bases between. The CDR3 loop is CASSYVGSEQSDQPQHF. CDR3 DNA sequence: TGTGCCAGCAGTTACGTAGGGAGCGAGCAGAGCGATCAGCCCCAGCATTTT.

On this clone itself: One end of the junction is discordant with germline, which a read error may explain. The chain uses TRBV7-2 and TRBJ2-5, with 14 bases that match TRBD2. Germline assignment: CDR1 SGHTA and CDR2 FQGNSA. There are 14 residues in the CDR3. The CDR3 DNA sequence: TGTGCCAGCAGCCCCCGGACTAGCGGGGGGACCCGGTACTTC. This gives the protein CASSPRTSGGTRYF.

This chain connects TRBV6-5 to TRBJ2-7; 7 positions agree with TRBD2. Per germline, CDR1 MNHEY and CDR2 SVGAGI. After removal of 5 bases from V and 2 bases from J, the junction contained 3 bases not matched to a gene. The CDR3 runs 13 residues. This CDR3 is CASSGREAYEQYF. The DNA of the CDR3 is TGTGCCAGCAGTGGGAGGGAAGCCTACGAGCAGTACTTC.

Relative to its sample, this clone is medium-sized. The chain carries TRBV30 and TRBJ1-1; 11 bases are shared with TRBD1. The CDR3 consists of 15 residues. Germline lookup yields CDR1 GTSNPN and CDR2 SVGIG (reference sequence). V dropped 3 bases and J dropped 7; count of bases not matched to a gene: 10. The CDR3 region is CAWSPGQGARGEAFF. The DNA for the CDR3 is TGTGCCTGGAGCCCCGGACAGGGGGCGCGAGGTGAAGCTTTCTTT.

The rearrangement joins TRBV28 to TRBJ2-3, with D perhaps TRBD2 (5 bases). The germline V gene encodes CDR1 MDHEN and CDR2 SYDVKM. The V gene lost 3 bases and the J gene lost 4 bases, with 11 bases spanning the gap. The CDR3 covers 14 residues. In DNA, the CDR3 is TGTGCCAGCAGTTTTATAACTAGTCCAGATACGCAGTATTTT. Amino acids: CASSFITSPDTQYF.

The chain links TRBV10-3 to TRBJ1-4, with TRBD1 matching 7 bases. The V gene end was trimmed by 8 bases and the J gene end by 3 bases; junction bases not matched to a gene: 3. Looked up from germline, CDR1 is ENHRY and CDR2 is SYGVKD. The CDR3 has 13 residues. The CDR3 DNA reads TGTGCCATCGGGGGACAGTCTAATGAAAAACTGTTTTTT. Translating it yields CAIGGQSNEKLFF.

The V call is TRBV23-1, the J call TRBJ1-4; 7 nucleotides align to TRBD1. TRBV23-1 is given ORF status, its function remaining uncertain. CDR3 size: 15 residues. Trimming at V came to 2 bases and at J to 8 bases, leaving 8 bases not matched to a gene. The CDR3 nucleotides read TGCGCCAGCAGTCAAAAGACAGGGCGGGAAGAAAAACTGTTTTTT. Translation gives CASSQKTGREEKLFF.

The chain uses TRBV5-4 and TRBJ2-3; TRBD1 aligns across 11 bases. The CDR3 contains 16 residues. V was pared by 4 bases and J by 5 bases, with 9 bases of the junction left unmatched. Germline V gene sequence: CDR1 SGHNT, CDR2 YYREEE (reference sequence). CDR3 sequence reads: CASSHPGQGVQDTQYF. CDR3 nucleotide sequence: TGTGCCAGCAGCCATCCGGGACAGGGGGTTCAAGATACGCAGTATTTT.

The CDR3 DNA follows: TGTGCCAGCAGCTTAGCGACAGGGGTCGCAGGCCCTAATGAAAAACTGTTTTTT. Its translation: CASSLATGVAGPNEKLFF. V gene TRBV7-4 combines with J gene TRBJ1-4; 8 nucleotides align to TRBD1. The junction had 9 bases not matched to a gene; V was cut back by 0 bases and J by 3 bases. This CDR3 is 18 amino acids long. CDR1 is SGHVT, CDR2 SQSDAQ, per germline.

V and J are TRBV28 and TRBJ1-2; TRBD1 aligns across 7 bases. The CDR3 is made up of 14 amino acids. With 5 bases clipped from V and 1 base from J, the junction kept 4 bases outside the gene matches. The germline CDR1 and CDR2 sequences are MDHEN and SYDVKM. The CDR3 spells CASSLGQFNYGYTF. Written as DNA, the CDR3 is TGTGCCAGCAGTCTGGGACAGTTTAACTATGGCTACACCTTC.